The source of this TCR beta chain is a study of T-cell reconstitution after alpha-beta-depleted transplantation in children. Study-wide points: About two months after transplant, alpha-beta T cells reportedly came from several hundred expanded graft clones. The main origin of T-cell counts and diversity one year after transplant was newly produced T cells. It was surviving recipient T cells and thymic progenitors that gave some patients high TCRbeta diversity at day 60.

Many counts were recorded for this clonotype. Antigen: not known. Unique molecular identifiers featured in how the TCRbeta library was prepared. One entry per CDR3 protein results from TCRdb running MiXCR on the PCR reads. Of about 300,000 distinct CDR3 sequences in the sample, nearly 8% were seen once. This receptor was obtained from a female patient aged 2-10 years who had a stem cell transplant for Fanconi anemia, so the T cells may come from the graft donor. The sample was peripheral blood, taken 360 days after TCRalphabeta/CD19-depleted stem cell transplant.

The CDR3 reads CASSYFGTGNEKLFF. The CDR3 region has the DNA TGTGCCAGCAGTTATTTCGGGACAGGGAATGAAAAACTGTTTTTT. The V and J genes are TRBV12-3 or TRBV12-4 and TRBJ1-4, with TRBD1 matching over 9 bases. V gave up 4 bases and J gave up 5 bases; unmatched junction bases: 5. The CDR3 sequence is 15 residues long.